The present T cell receptor beta chain was sequenced within a study of T cell responses to AZD1222 COVID-19 vaccine. Study background: Combined were second doses at about 4 or about 12 weeks.

Regarding the study as a whole: Nearly half of spike-specific TCRs reportedly target unmutated variant regions.

The table came from immunoSEQ multiplex PCR; TCRdb's copy has only in-frame clones and leaves some out. This table has around 76,000 clones, 70% to 90% appearing once. Concerning this clone: Antigen specificity is unknown.

The germline V gene has CDR1 GTSNPN and CDR2 SVGIG (reference sequence). The length of the CDR3 is 15 residues. J was trimmed by 7 bases and V by 0 bases; bases with no gene match: 8. The rearrangement uses TRBV30 and TRBJ2-1; 8 bases match TRBD1. This sample comprised peripheral blood, obtained on day 0 of AZD1222 vaccination. This TCR was sampled from an adult in good health. As DNA, the CDR3 is TGTGCCTGGAGTGTGGGCCAGGGGGCGCGGAATGAGCAGTTCTTC. Its protein product is CAWSVGQGARNEQFF.